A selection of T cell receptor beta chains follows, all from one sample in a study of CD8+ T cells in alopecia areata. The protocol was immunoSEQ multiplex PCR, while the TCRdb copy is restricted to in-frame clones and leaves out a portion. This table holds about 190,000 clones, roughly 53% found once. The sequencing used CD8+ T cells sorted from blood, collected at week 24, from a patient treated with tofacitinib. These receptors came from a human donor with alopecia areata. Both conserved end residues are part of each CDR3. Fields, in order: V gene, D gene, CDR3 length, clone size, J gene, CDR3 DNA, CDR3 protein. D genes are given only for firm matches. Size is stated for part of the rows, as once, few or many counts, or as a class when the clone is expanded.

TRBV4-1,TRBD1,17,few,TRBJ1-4,TGCGCCAGCAGCCTACGAGTTCCGGTCGCAGGGGGAGAAAAACTGTTTTTT,CASSLRVPVAGGEKLFF
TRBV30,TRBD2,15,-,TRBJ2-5,TGTGCCTGGAGGACGAGCGGGGGCATCCAAGAGACCCAGTACTTC,CAWRTSGGIQETQYF
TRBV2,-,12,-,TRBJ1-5,TGTGCCAGCAGTTCGGGGTATCAGCCCCAGCATTTT,CASSSGYQPQHF
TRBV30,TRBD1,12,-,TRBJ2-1,TGTGCCTGGACCGGGACAGATCTCCGGCAGTTCTTC,CAWTGTDLRQFF
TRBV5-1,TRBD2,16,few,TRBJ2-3,TGCGCCAGCAGCTTGTCTAGCGGGGGGACCACAGATACGCAGTATTTT,CASSLSSGGTTDTQYF
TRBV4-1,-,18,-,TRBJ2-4,TGCGCCAGCAGCCAAGATTCGGGTCCGGCCGGGTTGGTAAACATTCAGTACTTC,CASSQDSGPAGLVNIQYF
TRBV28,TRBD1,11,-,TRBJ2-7,TGTGCCAACGGACAGGGTGGCGAGCAGTACTTC,CANGQGGEQYF
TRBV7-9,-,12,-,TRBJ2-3,TGTGCCAGCGGACAGTCCACAGATACGCAGTATTTT,CASGQSTDTQYF
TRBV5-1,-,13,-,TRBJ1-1,TGCGCCAGCAGCTTGGGGGCGGGGAAGGAAGCTTTCTTT,CASSLGAGKEAFF
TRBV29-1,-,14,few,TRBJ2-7,TGCAGCGTTACTGGGGGTAGAAGCTCCTACGAGCAGTACTTC,CSVTGGRSSYEQYF
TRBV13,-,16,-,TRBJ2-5,TGTGCCAGCAGCTTAGCGGAACCGGGACGACAAGAGACCCAGTACTTC,CASSLAEPGRQETQYF